This TCR beta chain originates from a study of blood T cell repertoires in COVID-19. On the study more broadly: Acute and convalescent COVID-19 samples came from the United States, Italy and Spain. T cells, B-cell-depleted T cells, or PBMCs provided the cDNA or gDNA that served as material.

Study members were between about 18 and 100 years old and lived in some 22 US regions. Original handling: Amplification of reference gene primers provided the estimated nucleated cell counts. Measured with immunoSEQ multiplex PCR; TCRdb has only the in-frame clones, and not every one. V, J and clone size are those of that table, while D and trimming were read from the DNA. The data contain about 400,000 clones, 85% to 90% of them singletons. Trimming cost V 8 bases and J 4 bases, with 16 bases left between them. The CDR3 sequence is 14 residues long. Germline V gives CDR1 MNHEY, CDR2 SVGAGI. The specimen sequenced was PBMCs or T cells enriched from blood (not recorded which). The clonotype originates from a woman aged 25 to 45 with acute COVID-19. V and J are TRBV6-5 and TRBJ2-3; tentative D call: TRBD1 (6 bases). The CDR3 sequence is CASDALQGADTQYF. The CDR3 nucleotides read TGTGCCAGCGATGCCTTACAGGGTGCAGATACGCAGTATTTT.